Described below is a single TCR beta chain sequence and its context. The data derive from a study of blood T cell repertoires in COVID-19. Per the original data handling: How many nucleated cells were present was estimated from reference gene primer amplification. Clones were sequenced by immunoSEQ multiplex PCR, and TCRdb holds only the in-frame ones, with some missing. The V and J calls and clone size are taken from that table; D and trimming were inferred from the DNA. The sample carries about 250,000 clones, about 85% recorded once. The TCR originated in a woman in her fifties or sixties who had recovered from COVID-19. Sample: PBMCs or T cells enriched from blood (not recorded which).

In nucleotides, the CDR3 is TGCGCCAGCAGGTTGGGTGCGGGAGGGTACAATGAGCAGTTCTTC. It encodes CASRLGAGGYNEQFF. The chain combines TRBV10-2 with TRBJ2-1, with 9 positions matching TRBD2. V was clipped by 6 bases and J by 4 bases; unmatched bases: 7. This CDR3 has 15 residues. Germline V gene lookup returns CDR1 WSHSY and CDR2 SAAADI.